This T cell receptor (beta chain) was profiled in a study of blood T cell repertoires in COVID-19. Turning to the study itself: Samples taken during acute and convalescent COVID-19 were collected in the United States, Italy and Spain. Sources were T cells, B-cell-depleted T cells, or PBMCs; the material itself was cDNA or gDNA.

This clone was counted between two and nine times. Authors' data handling: From reference gene primer amplification, estimates of nucleated cell counts were derived. This table comes from immunoSEQ multiplex PCR, and its TCRdb copy is limited to in-frame clones, with some not included. The V and J calls and clone size were taken over from that table, and D and trimming were inferred from the DNA. The sample includes some 320,000 clones, 75% to 85% of them seen just once. Looked up from germline, CDR1 is SEHNR and CDR2 is FQNEAQ (reference sequence). The ends were cut back, 2 bases at V and 7 bases at J, with 9 bases in the middle. The CDR3 is 13 amino acids.

V and J are TRBV7-9 and TRBJ1-5, with D possibly matching TRBD1 (5 bases). Sequenced material: peripheral blood. The sequence was collected from a human donor in a cohort sampled during active COVID-19. This CDR3 is CASSLSQGQPQHF. In DNA form, the CDR3 reads TGTGCCAGCAGCTTATCTCAGGGCCAGCCCCAGCATTTT. Drawing the rest from reference TRBV7-9 and TRBJ1-5, the complete variable domain is DTGVSQNPRHKITKRGQNVTFRCDPISEHNRLYWYRQTLGQGPEFLTYFQNEAQLEKSRLLSDRFSAERPKGSFSTLEIQRTEQGDSAMYLCASSLSQGQPQHFGDGTRLSIL.